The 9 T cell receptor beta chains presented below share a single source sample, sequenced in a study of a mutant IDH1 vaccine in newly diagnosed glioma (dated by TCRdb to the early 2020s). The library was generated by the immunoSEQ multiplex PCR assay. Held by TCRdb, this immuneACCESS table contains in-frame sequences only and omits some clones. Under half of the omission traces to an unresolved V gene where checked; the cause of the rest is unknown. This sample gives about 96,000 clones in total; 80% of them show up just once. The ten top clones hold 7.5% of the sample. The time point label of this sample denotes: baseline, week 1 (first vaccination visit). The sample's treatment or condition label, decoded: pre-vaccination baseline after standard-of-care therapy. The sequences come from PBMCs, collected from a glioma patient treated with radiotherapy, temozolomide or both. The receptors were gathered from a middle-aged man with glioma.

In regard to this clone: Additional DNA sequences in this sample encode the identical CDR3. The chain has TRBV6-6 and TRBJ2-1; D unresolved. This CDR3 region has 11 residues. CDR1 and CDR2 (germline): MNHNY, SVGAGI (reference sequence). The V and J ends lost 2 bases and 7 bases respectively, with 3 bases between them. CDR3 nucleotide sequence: TGTGCCAGCAGTTACCGAAATGAGCAGTTCTTC. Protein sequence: CASSYRNEQFF.

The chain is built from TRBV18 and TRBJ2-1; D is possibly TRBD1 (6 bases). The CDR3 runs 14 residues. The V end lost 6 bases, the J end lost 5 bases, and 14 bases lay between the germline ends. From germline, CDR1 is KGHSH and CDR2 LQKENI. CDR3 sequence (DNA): TGTGCCAGCTCCGTCACAGGGCGTAACAATGAGCAGTTCTTC. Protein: CASSVTGRNNEQFF. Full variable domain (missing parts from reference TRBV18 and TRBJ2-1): NAGVMQNPRHLVRRRGQEARLRCSPMKGHSHVYWYRQLPEEGLKFMVYLQKENIIDESGMPKERFSAEFPKEGPSILRIQQVVRGDSAAYFCASSVTGRNNEQFFGPGTRLTVL.

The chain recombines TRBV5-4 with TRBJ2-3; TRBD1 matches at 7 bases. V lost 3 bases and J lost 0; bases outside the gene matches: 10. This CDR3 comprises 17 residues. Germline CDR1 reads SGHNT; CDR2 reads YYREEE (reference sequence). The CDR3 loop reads CASSSGTAIPSTDTQYF. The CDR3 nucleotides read TGTGCCAGCAGCTCGGGGACAGCTATACCTAGCACAGATACGCAGTATTTT. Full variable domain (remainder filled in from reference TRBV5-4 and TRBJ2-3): ETGVTQSPTHLIKTRGQQVTLRCSSQSGHNTVSWYQQALGQGPQFIFQYYREEENGRGNFPPRFSGLQFPNYSSELNVNALELDDSALYLCASSSGTAIPSTDTQYFGPGTRLTVL.

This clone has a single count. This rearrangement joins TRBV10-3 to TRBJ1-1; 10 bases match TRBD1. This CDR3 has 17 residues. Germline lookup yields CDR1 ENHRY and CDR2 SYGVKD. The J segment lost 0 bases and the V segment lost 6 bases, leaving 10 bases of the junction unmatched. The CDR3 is CAISQVPGQGMNTEAFF. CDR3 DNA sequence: TGTGCCATCAGCCAAGTCCCGGGACAGGGGATGAACACTGAAGCTTTCTTT.

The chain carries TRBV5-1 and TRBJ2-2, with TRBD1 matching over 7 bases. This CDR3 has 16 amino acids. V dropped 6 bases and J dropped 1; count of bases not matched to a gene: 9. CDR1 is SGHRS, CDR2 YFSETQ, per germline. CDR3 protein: CASNPRSGGNTGELFF. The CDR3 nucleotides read TGCGCCAGCAACCCCCGCTCAGGGGGGAACACCGGGGAGCTGTTTTTT.

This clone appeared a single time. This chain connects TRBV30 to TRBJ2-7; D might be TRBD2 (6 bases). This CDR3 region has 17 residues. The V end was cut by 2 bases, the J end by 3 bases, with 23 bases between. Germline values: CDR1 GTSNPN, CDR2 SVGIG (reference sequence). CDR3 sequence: CAWSLRGTGINRYEQYF. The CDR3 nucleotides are TGTGCCTGGAGTCTACGGGGGACCGGGATTAACCGCTACGAGCAGTACTTC.

This CDR3 is CASSRTGRDEQYF. The CDR3 region has the DNA TGTGCCAGCAGTAGGACAGGGCGGGACGAGCAGTACTTC. This chain links TRBV6-1 with TRBJ2-7, with TRBD1 matching over 8 bases. J lost 5 bases, V lost 5 bases, and 5 bases had no gene match. Germline V gene lookup returns CDR1 MNHNS and CDR2 SASEGT. The CDR3 spans 13 residues.

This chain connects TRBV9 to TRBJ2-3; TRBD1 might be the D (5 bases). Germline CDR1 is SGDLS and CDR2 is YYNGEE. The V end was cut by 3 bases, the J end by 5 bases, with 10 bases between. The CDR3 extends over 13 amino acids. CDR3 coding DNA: TGTGCCAGCAGCGATAGCCAGGGAGATACGCAGTATTTT. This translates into CASSDSQGDTQYF. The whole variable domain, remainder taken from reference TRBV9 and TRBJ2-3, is DSGVTQTPKHLITATGQRVTLRCSPRSGDLSVYWYQQSLDQGLQFLIQYYNGEERAKGNILERFSAQQFPDLHSELNLSSLELGDSALYFCASSDSQGDTQYFGPGTRLTVL.

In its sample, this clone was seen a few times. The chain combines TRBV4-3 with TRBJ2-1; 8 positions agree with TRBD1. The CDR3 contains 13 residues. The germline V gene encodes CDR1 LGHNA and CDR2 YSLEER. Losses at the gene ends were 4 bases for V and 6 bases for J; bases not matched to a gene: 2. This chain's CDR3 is CASSLDRVNEQFF. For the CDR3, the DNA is TGCGCCAGCAGCCTGGACAGGGTCAATGAGCAGTTCTTC.